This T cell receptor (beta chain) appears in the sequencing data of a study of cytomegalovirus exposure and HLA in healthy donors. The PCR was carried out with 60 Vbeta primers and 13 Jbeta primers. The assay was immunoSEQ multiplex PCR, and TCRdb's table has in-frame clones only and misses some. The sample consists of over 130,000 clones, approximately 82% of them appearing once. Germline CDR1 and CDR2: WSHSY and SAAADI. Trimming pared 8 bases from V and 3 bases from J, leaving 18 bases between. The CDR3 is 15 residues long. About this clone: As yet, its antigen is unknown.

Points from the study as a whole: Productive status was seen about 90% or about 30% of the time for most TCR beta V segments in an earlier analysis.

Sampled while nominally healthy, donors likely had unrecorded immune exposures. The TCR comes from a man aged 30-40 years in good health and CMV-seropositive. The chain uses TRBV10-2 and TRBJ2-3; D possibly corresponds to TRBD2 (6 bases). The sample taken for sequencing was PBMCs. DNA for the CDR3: TGCGCCAGCGGGGTAACGGGAGAGAGGACAGATACGCAGTATTTT. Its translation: CASGVTGERTDTQYF.